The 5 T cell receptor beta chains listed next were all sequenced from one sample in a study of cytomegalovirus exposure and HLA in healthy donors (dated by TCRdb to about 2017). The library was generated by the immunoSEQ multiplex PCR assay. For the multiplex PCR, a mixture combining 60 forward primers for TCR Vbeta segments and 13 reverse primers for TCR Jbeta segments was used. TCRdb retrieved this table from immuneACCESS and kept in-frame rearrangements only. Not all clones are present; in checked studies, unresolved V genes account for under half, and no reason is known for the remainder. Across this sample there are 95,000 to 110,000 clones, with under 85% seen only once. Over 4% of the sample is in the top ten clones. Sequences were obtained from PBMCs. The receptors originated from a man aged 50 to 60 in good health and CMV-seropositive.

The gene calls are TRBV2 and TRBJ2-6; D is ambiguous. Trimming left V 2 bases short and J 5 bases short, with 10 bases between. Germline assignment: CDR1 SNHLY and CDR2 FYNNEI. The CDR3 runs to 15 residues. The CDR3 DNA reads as TGTGCCAGCAGTGAATGGGCGACCAGGGCCAACGTCCTGACTTTC. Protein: CASSEWATRANVLTF.

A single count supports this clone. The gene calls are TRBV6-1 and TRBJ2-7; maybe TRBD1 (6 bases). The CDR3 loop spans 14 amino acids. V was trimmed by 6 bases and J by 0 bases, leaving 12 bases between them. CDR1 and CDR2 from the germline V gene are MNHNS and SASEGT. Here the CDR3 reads CASSPTGSSYEQYF. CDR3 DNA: TGTGCCAGCAGCCCGACAGGATCCTCCTACGAGCAGTACTTC.

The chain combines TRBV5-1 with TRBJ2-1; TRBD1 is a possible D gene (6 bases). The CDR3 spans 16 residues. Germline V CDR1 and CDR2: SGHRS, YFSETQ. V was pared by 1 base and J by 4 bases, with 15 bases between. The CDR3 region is CASSLIPAGAYNEQFF. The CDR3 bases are TGCGCCAGCAGCTTGATCCCCGCAGGGGCTTACAATGAGCAGTTCTTC. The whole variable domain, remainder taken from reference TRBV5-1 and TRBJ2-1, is KAGVTQTPRYLIKTRGQQVTLSCSPISGHRSVSWYQQTPGQGLQFLFEYFSETQRNKGNFPGRFSGRQFSNSRSEMNVSTLELGDSALYLCASSLIPAGAYNEQFFGPGTRLTVL.

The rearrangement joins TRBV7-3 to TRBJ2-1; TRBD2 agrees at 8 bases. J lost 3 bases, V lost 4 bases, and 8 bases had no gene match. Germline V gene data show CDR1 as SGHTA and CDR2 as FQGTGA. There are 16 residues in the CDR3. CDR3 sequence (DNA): TGTGCCAGCAGCTCCATCGCCGGGACTAGCTACAATGAGCAGTTCTTC. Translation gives CASSSIAGTSYNEQFF.

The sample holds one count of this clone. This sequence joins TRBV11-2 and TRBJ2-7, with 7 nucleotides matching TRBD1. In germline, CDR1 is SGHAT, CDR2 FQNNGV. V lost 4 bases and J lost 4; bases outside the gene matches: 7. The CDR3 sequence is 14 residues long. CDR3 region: CASSSPGQRYEQYF. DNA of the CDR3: TGTGCCAGCAGCTCCCCGGGACAGAGATACGAGCAGTACTTC.